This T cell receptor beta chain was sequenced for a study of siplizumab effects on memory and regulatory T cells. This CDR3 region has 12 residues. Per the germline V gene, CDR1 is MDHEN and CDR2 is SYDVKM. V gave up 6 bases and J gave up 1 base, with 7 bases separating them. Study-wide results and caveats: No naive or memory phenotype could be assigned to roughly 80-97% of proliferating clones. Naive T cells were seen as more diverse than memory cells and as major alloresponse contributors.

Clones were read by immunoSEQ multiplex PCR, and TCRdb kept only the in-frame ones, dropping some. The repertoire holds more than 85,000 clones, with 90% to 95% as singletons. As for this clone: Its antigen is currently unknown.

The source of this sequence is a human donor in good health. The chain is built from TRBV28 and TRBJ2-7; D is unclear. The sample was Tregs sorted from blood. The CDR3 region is CASRNPSYEQYF. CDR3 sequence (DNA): TGTGCCAGCAGAAATCCGTCCTACGAGCAGTACTTC.